The rows below give T cell receptor beta chains drawn from one sample of a study of OX40 agonist ivuxolimab in advanced cancers. This table comes from immunoSEQ multiplex PCR, and its TCRdb copy is limited to in-frame clones, with some not included. The table lists about 80,000 clones, 88% of them singletons. The sample in question was CD4+ or CD8+ T cells sorted from blood, obtained in a trial of the OX40 agonist ivuxolimab. These receptors were obtained from an adult with an advanced solid tumor such as melanoma, head and neck, liver or kidney cancer. The CDR3 runs from the conserved cysteine through the conserved F or W. The order of the fields is clone size, J gene, D gene, V gene, CDR3 protein, CDR3 DNA. D genes are given only for firm matches. Clone size is stated in some rows and not others, as once, few, many or a class when expanded.

- TRBJ2-1 - TRBV5-1 CASSPDFYNEQFF TGCGCCAGCAGCCCGGACTTCTACAATGAGCAGTTCTTC
- TRBJ1-5 - TRBV7-9 CASSLERFQPQHF TGTGCCAGCAGCTTAGAGAGGTTTCAGCCCCAGCATTTT
- TRBJ1-1 - TRBV28 CASSSTQPGNTEAFF TGTGCCAGCAGTTCAACTCAGCCGGGAAACACTGAAGCTTTCTTT
few TRBJ1-6 TRBD1 TRBV2 CADRQGLGSPLHF TGTGCCGACAGACAGGGACTTGGGTCACCCCTCCACTTT
- TRBJ2-2 - TRBV27 CASSSYWTAPPPGELFF TGTGCCAGCAGTTCCTACTGGACTGCCCCCCCTCCCGGGGAGCTGTTTTTT
- TRBJ2-3 - TRBV5-1 CASSPVALDTQYF TGCGCCAGCAGTCCTGTCGCGCTGGATACGCAGTATTTT
- TRBJ1-1 - TRBV5-1 CASSLGENTEAFF TGCGCCAGCAGCTTGGGCGAGAACACTGAAGCTTTCTTT
- TRBJ2-2 TRBD2 TRBV7-2 CASTTGGPGTGELFF TGTGCCAGCACCACGGGGGGGCCGGGAACCGGGGAGCTGTTTTTT
- TRBJ2-7 TRBD1 TRBV7-9 CASSFFFGTGGEQYF TGTGCCAGCAGCTTCTTTTTCGGGACAGGGGGCGAGCAGTACTTC
- TRBJ2-7 TRBD2 TRBV2 CASRNGTTYEQYF TGTGCCAGCAGGAACGGGACTACCTACGAGCAGTACTTC
- TRBJ2-4 TRBD1 TRBV10-3 CAISGDRVHIQYF TGTGCCATCAGTGGGGACAGGGTACACATTCAGTACTTC
once TRBJ2-7 TRBD1 TRBV19 CASSLTGAEQYF TGTGCCAGTAGTCTGACAGGGGCCGAGCAGTACTTC
- TRBJ2-2 - TRBV9 CASSPRLDKGPGELFF TGTGCCAGCAGCCCCCGACTAGATAAGGGTCCCGGGGAGCTGTTTTTT
- TRBJ1-6 TRBD1 TRBV7-6 CASSKTGVSSYNSPLHF TGTGCCAGCAGCAAAACAGGGGTTAGCTCCTATAATTCACCCCTCCACTTT
- TRBJ2-2 TRBD1 TRBV7-2 CASSLRRTGRSPTGELFF TGTGCCAGCAGCTTACGGCGGACAGGGAGGTCACCCACCGGGGAGCTGTTTTTT
- TRBJ2-2 - TRBV4-1 CASRVGALTGELFF TGCGCCAGCCGGGTAGGGGCCTTAACCGGGGAGCTGTTTTTT
few TRBJ2-7 - TRBV4-2 CASSSSYEQYF TGTGCCAGCAGCAGCTCCTACGAGCAGTACTTC
- TRBJ2-1 TRBD1 TRBV2 CASGDRGYNEQFF TGTGCCAGCGGGGACAGGGGCTACAATGAGCAGTTCTTC
- TRBJ1-4 - TRBV21-1 CASSIRVWGAMGEKLFF TGTGCCAGCAGCATCCGAGTATGGGGGGCGATGGGTGAAAAACTGTTTTTT
- TRBJ2-3 - TRBV13 CASSQTHRASPTDTQYF TGTGCCAGCAGCCAGACCCACAGGGCCTCGCCCACAGATACGCAGTATTTT
- TRBJ2-3 - TRBV5-1 CASSLDIRTDTQYF TGCGCCAGCAGCTTGGATATCCGCACAGATACGCAGTATTTT
- TRBJ2-7 - TRBV10-1 CASNEGTAGSEQYF TGCGCCAGCAATGAGGGGACAGCGGGCTCCGAGCAGTACTTC
- TRBJ2-5 TRBD2 TRBV9 CASSVQSWGGQETQYF TGTGCCAGCAGCGTCCAATCCTGGGGGGGCCAAGAGACCCAGTACTTC
- TRBJ1-5 TRBD1 TRBV5-1 CASSSGQGGQPQHF TGCGCCAGCAGCTCCGGACAGGGGGGCCAGCCCCAGCATTTT
- TRBJ2-7 TRBD1 TRBV15 CATSRDRGLYEQYF TGTGCCACCAGCCGGGACAGGGGGCTTTACGAGCAGTACTTC
- TRBJ2-2 - TRBV14 CASSPFQGGDTGELFF TGTGCCAGCAGCCCCTTCCAAGGGGGGGACACCGGGGAGCTGTTTTTT
- TRBJ1-3 - TRBV10-3 CAIRRSGNTIYF TGTGCCATCAGGAGATCTGGAAACACCATATATTTT
- TRBJ2-5 - TRBV7-7 CASSLVLRADLQETQYF TGTGCTAGCAGCTTAGTTCTCCGTGCAGACCTCCAAGAGACCCAGTACTTC
- TRBJ1-1 - TRBV29-1 CSVEDLVETEAFF TGCAGCGTTGAAGACCTCGTCGAGACTGAAGCTTTCTTT
- TRBJ1-1 - TRBV6-1 CASIPSWGGTEAFF TGTGCCAGCATCCCCTCTTGGGGAGGGACTGAAGCTTTCTTT
- TRBJ1-1 - TRBV2 CASSDQGVGTEAFF TGTGCCAGCAGTGATCAGGGTGTGGGCACTGAAGCTTTCTTT
- TRBJ1-5 - TRBV7-9 CASSSSDQPQHF TGTGCCAGCAGCTCATCGGATCAGCCCCAGCATTTT
- TRBJ1-2 TRBD1 TRBV19 CASSKIGTDNYGYTF TGTGCCAGTAGTAAGATCGGGACAGACAACTATGGCTACACCTTC
few TRBJ1-5 - TRBV28 CAESRSNQPQHF TGTGCCGAAAGTCGGAGCAATCAGCCCCAGCATTTT
- TRBJ2-3 - TRBV5-1 CASSIRQPTDTQYF TGCGCCAGCAGCATCCGGCAACCCACAGATACGCAGTATTTT
once TRBJ1-1 TRBD1 TRBV7-2 CASSLRTGQFNTEAFF TGTGCCAGCAGCTTAAGGACGGGACAGTTCAACACTGAAGCTTTCTTT
- TRBJ1-2 - TRBV4-1 CASSQDREDYGYTF TGCGCCAGCAGCCAAGACAGGGAAGACTATGGCTACACCTTC
- TRBJ1-1 - TRBV5-7 CASSLNRDEAFF TGTGCCAGCAGCTTGAACCGGGACGAAGCTTTCTTT
- TRBJ1-5 TRBD1 TRBV5-4 CASSLEADRRGQPQHF TGTGCCAGCAGCTTGGAGGCGGACAGGAGAGGTCAGCCCCAGCATTTT
- TRBJ1-1 - TRBV27 CASSFIWMRKNTEAFF TGTGCCAGCAGTTTTATCTGGATGAGGAAGAACACTGAAGCTTTCTTT
- TRBJ2-2 - TRBV7-9 CASRGRAENTGELFF TGTGCCAGCAGAGGTAGGGCCGAGAACACCGGGGAGCTGTTTTTT
- TRBJ2-7 TRBD1 TRBV15 CATSRGNRGDLNEQYF TGTGCCACCAGCAGGGGAAACAGGGGCGATCTGAACGAGCAGTACTTC
- TRBJ2-7 - TRBV6-5 CATGDGEQYF TGTGCCACCGGGGATGGCGAGCAGTACTTC
- TRBJ2-5 - TRBV15 CATSGTRRETTQYF TGTGCCACCAGCGGAACCAGGCGCGAGACGACCCAGTACTTC
- TRBJ2-2 - TRBV7-6 CASSLALRDGTANTGELFF TGTGCCAGCAGCTTAGCTCTCAGGGACGGTACCGCGAACACCGGGGAGCTGTTTTTT